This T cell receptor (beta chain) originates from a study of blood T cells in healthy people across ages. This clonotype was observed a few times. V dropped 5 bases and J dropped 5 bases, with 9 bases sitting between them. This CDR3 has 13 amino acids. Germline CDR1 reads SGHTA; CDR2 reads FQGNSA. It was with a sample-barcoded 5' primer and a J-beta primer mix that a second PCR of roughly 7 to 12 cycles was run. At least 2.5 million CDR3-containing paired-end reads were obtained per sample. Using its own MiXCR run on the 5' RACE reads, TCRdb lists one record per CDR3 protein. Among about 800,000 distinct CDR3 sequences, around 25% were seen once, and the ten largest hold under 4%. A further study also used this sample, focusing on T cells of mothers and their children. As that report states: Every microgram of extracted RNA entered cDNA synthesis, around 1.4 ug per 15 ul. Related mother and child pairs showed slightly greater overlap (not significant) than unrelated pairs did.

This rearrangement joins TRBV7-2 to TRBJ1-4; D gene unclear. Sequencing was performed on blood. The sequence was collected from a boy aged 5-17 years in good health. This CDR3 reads CASSRARNEKLFF. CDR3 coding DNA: TGTGCCAGCAGCCGGGCCCGCAATGAAAAACTGTTTTTT.